This T cell receptor (beta chain) was captured by sequencing in a study of T-cell reconstitution after alpha-beta-depleted transplantation in children. Findings and limits, study-wide: Day-60 TCRbeta diversity that was high in some patients was derived from surviving recipient T cells and thymic progenitors. It was newly produced T cells that mostly accounted for T-cell counts and diversity one year after transplant. Several hundred expanded graft clones reportedly gave rise to the alpha-beta T cells present about two months after transplant.

Molecular barcoding with unique molecular identifiers was used for the TCRbeta library. MiXCR, applied by TCRdb to the PCR reads, yields one record per CDR3 protein. The table includes approximately 230,000 distinct CDR3 sequences, roughly a quarter detected once. Germline CDR1 and CDR2: SGHNT and YENEEA. CDR3 length: 13 amino acids. V dropped 1 base and J dropped 7 bases, with 8 bases sitting between them. There are a few counts of this clonotype. Its antigen remains unknown. Material: PBMCs, mostly from graft donor cells, obtained 360 days after TCRalphabeta/CD19-depleted stem cell transplant. The chain uses TRBV11-3 and TRBJ2-1; D is unclear. The TCR originated in a female patient aged 2 to 10 who had a stem cell transplant for congenital amegakaryocytic thrombocytopenia, so the T cells may come from the graft donor. Here the CDR3 DNA reads TGTGCCAGCAGCTTAGTTCCGGGTAATGAGCAGTTCTTC. Its translation: CASSLVPGNEQFF.